The subject of this entry is one T cell receptor (beta chain). Its antigen is unidentified. CDR1 is WNHNN and CDR2 is SYGVQD in the germline V gene (reference sequence). The germline V and J ends were trimmed by 2 bases and 6 bases, with 10 bases remaining between them. This CDR3 region has 13 residues. Sequencing was performed with immunoSEQ multiplex PCR; in TCRdb, only in-frame clones are kept and a portion is missing. The data contain some 250,000 clones, 90% of them singletons. The data derive from a study of cytomegalovirus exposure and HLA in healthy donors. Overall study: The 130 or so validation repertoires, a later analysis reported, used the same platform as the 700 or so repertoires from the first cohort. Study observations and caveats: Researchers counted roughly 150 TCR beta chains as cytomegalovirus-associated. Rare TCR sequences dominated, though some public TCRs recurred in many donors.

This TCR derives from a woman between 18 and 29 years old in good health and CMV-seronegative. The chain employs TRBV10-1 and TRBJ1-2; D possibly corresponds to TRBD1 (6 bases). Input material: PBMCs. The CDR3 loop reads CASSETGSDGYTF. The CDR3 DNA is TGCGCCAGCAGTGAGACAGGGAGCGATGGCTACACCTTC.